The 8 T cell receptor beta chains below were found in one sample sequenced in a study of blood T cell repertoires in COVID-19. The protocol was immunoSEQ multiplex PCR, while the TCRdb copy is restricted to in-frame clones and leaves out a portion. Counted here are 200,000 to 250,000 clones, around 90% occurring once; the ten biggest clones make up over 1.1%. Sequenced sample: peripheral blood. Receptors were obtained from a man at least 80 years old with acute or convalescent COVID-19.

The chain recombines TRBV3-1 (or the pseudogene TRBV3-2) with TRBJ2-2, with D perhaps matching TRBD1 (6 bases). Between the trimmed V and J ends, which lost 4 bases and 8 bases, there was a span of 17 bases. This CDR3 has 15 residues. The germline V gene encodes CDR1 LGHDT and CDR2 YNNKEL (reference sequence). The DNA of the CDR3 is TGTGCCAGCAGCCGCCAGCCAGGGGCGGGTGGGGAGCTGTTTTTT. This codes for CASSRQPGAGGELFF.

The chain carries TRBV3-1 (or the pseudogene TRBV3-2) and TRBJ1-1; D is ambiguous. The CDR3 has 14 amino acids. In germline, CDR1 is LGHDT, CDR2 YNNKEL (reference sequence). Trimming removed 4 bases from V and 5 bases from J, with 14 bases in between. CDR3 loop: CASSRRQGSTEAFF. In DNA form, the CDR3 reads TGTGCCAGCAGCCGCAGACAAGGGAGTACTGAAGCTTTCTTT.

This sequence joins TRBV6-5 and TRBJ2-2; 9 nucleotides match TRBD1. V trimming: 6 bases; J trimming: 6 bases; junction bases outside the gene matches: 5. CDR1 is MNHEY and CDR2 is SVGAGI in the germline V gene. The CDR3 runs to 14 residues. The DNA of the CDR3 is TGTGCCAGCAGCCGGGACAGGGCGGCCGGGGAGCTGTTTTTT. As protein: CASSRDRAAGELFF.

V usage is TRBV7-2 and J usage is TRBJ2-3; D is possibly TRBD2 (6 bases). In germline, CDR1 is SGHTA, CDR2 FQGNSA. Trimming left V 3 bases short and J 6 bases short, with 13 bases between. The CDR3 is made up of 14 amino acids. CDR3 residues: CASSLTGVGDTQYF. Written as DNA, the CDR3 is TGTGCCAGCAGCTTGACGGGAGTGGGGGATACGCAGTATTTT.

V usage is TRBV11-1 and J usage is TRBJ2-3; TRBD1 agrees at 8 bases. V shed 7 bases and J 5 bases; nucleotides not matched to a gene: 11. The germline V gene encodes CDR1 SGHAT and CDR2 FQDESV (reference sequence). The CDR3 loop spans 15 amino acids. CDR3 coding DNA: TGTGCCAGCACCCCCCTTCGCAGGGGGCAAGATACGCAGTATTTT. Translation gives CASTPLRRGQDTQYF.

The J gene is TRBJ2-7, the V gene TRBV10-3; 9 bases align to TRBD2. The V gene end was trimmed by 3 bases and the J gene end by 5 bases; junction bases not matched to a gene: 11. The CDR3 is 16 residues long. Germline assignment: CDR1 ENHRY and CDR2 SYGVKD. The DNA for the CDR3 is TGTGCCATCAGTGACCCCCGTAGCGGGAGTGGCAACGAGCAGTACTTC. This codes for CAISDPRSGSGNEQYF.

This clone was seen only a few times. The V gene is TRBV5-4, the J gene TRBJ1-2, with unresolved D. V lost 0 bases and J 0 bases, leaving 15 bases between the germline ends. The germline V gene has CDR1 SGHNT and CDR2 YYREEE (reference sequence). This CDR3 contains 17 residues. CDR3: CASSLGRSSPANYGYTF. CDR3 in DNA: TGTGCCAGCAGCTTGGGTCGTTCCTCACCAGCTAACTATGGCTACACCTTC.

V is TRBV10-3 and J is TRBJ1-1; TRBD1 is a possible D gene (5 bases). Trimming cost V 7 bases and J 3 bases, with 15 bases left between them. This CDR3 contains 14 residues. CDR1 and CDR2 (germline): ENHRY, SYGVKD. The chain's CDR3 is CAINTWGRDTEAFF. The CDR3 DNA is TGTGCCATCAATACGTGGGGCAGGGACACTGAAGCTTTCTTT.